This TCR beta chain derives from a study of post-analysis software for immune sequencing data. Study conclusions and caveats: Five or six TRBV segments were significantly more frequent in patients than in controls. TRBV5-6, TRBV5-1 and TRBV20-1 were among these segments. Multiple sclerosis was associated with a significant reduction in normalized Chao1 diversity relative to controls.

Unique molecular identifiers were built into the TCR beta cDNA libraries. From about 0.98 to 11 million T cells, roughly 540,000 cDNA molecules were obtained. Each CDR3 protein is one row after TCRdb ran MiXCR on the PCR reads. In the table there are roughly 650,000 distinct CDR3 sequences, approximately 60% of which are singletons. About this clonotype itself: What it binds is unknown. Compared with germline, one end of the junction differs, possibly owing to a read error.

The CDR3 sequence is 17 residues long. Germline V CDR1 and CDR2: LGHNA, YNFKEQ. The clonotype was recovered from a girl aged 2 to 9 with multiple sclerosis. The specimen was blood. V is TRBV4-2 and J is TRBJ2-1; D may be TRBD1 or TRBD2 (6 bases each). CDR3 protein: CASSQDWRGGGGNEQFF. CDR3 sequence (DNA): TGTGCCAGCAGCCAAGATTGGCGAGGAGGGGGAGGAAATGAGCAGTTCTTT.